The 18 T cell receptor beta chains below were found in one sample sequenced in a study of T cell repertoires in cytomegalovirus infection. TCRdb reprocessed the reads via MiXCR and lists one record per CDR3 protein. The sample has around 750,000 distinct CDR3 sequences, less than 35% seen once. Their recognized antigens are unknown. The sequenced sample was cultured CD8+ T cells from PBMCs, obtained from culture after CMV antigen stimulation. These receptors were obtained from a human donor in good health (CMV status not recorded). Some clones in this sample may be carry-over from other donors' samples.

This clonotype was detected many times. The chain has TRBV6-1 and TRBJ2-7; D gene ambiguous. This CDR3 comprises 13 residues. Germline V gene lookup returns CDR1 MNHNS and CDR2 SASEGT. V lost 1 base and J 3 bases, leaving 7 bases between the germline ends. The CDR3 is CASSEVGNYEQYF. DNA for the CDR3: TGTGCCAGCAGTGAAGTGGGGAACTACGAGCAGTACTTC.

V gene TRBV24-1 combines with J gene TRBJ2-1, with 7 nucleotides matching TRBD1. Germline V gives CDR1 KGHDR, CDR2 SFDVKD. The CDR3 is 16 residues long. Losses at the gene ends were 0 bases for V and 2 bases for J; bases not matched to a gene: 3. Here the CDR3 DNA reads TGTGCCACCAGTGATTTGAGGCAGGGGGCCTACAATGAGCAGTTCTTC. Its translation is CATSDLRQGAYNEQFF.

This clonotype appeared a single time. Written as DNA, the CDR3 is TGTGCCAGCAGCCAAGTCGGACAGGGCTCCCCACCCCTCCACTTT. Residues: CASSQVGQGSPPLHF. This sequence joins TRBV3-1 and TRBJ1-6; TRBD1 agrees at 8 bases. V was clipped by 1 base and J by 11 bases; unmatched bases: 7. Germline V CDR1 and CDR2: LGHDT, YNNKEL (reference sequence). CDR3 length: 15 amino acids. Full variable domain (outside the CDR3, taken from reference TRBV3-1 and TRBJ1-6): DTAVSQTPKYLVTQMGNDKSIKCEQNLGHDTMYWYKQDSKKFLKIMFSYNNKELIINETVPNRFSPKSPDKAHLNLHINSLELGDSAVYFCASSQVGQGSPPLHFGNGTRLTVT.

This clonotype has ten or more counts. The CDR3 spells CASSSLAKNIQYF. The CDR3 region has the DNA TGTGCCAGCAGCTCACTAGCCAAAAACATTCAGTACTTC. The chain recombines TRBV7-9 with TRBJ2-4; D is unclear. The CDR3 runs to 13 residues. V was shortened by 4 bases and J by 0 bases, with 4 bases between the two germline ends. Germline CDR1 and CDR2: SEHNR and FQNEAQ (reference sequence).

This chain links TRBV7-6 with TRBJ2-4; D possibly corresponds to TRBD1 (6 bases). The V gene lost 4 bases and the J gene lost 9 bases, with 19 bases spanning the gap. The germline gives CDR1 SGHVS, CDR2 FNYEAQ. The CDR3 contains 15 residues. CDR3 bases: TGTGCCAGCAGCTCAACGACAGCAAAAGGGGGCATTCAGTACTTC. Its translation: CASSSTTAKGGIQYF.

This clonotype came up once. The CDR3 is CATSLMSWDTQYF. The CDR3 nucleotides read TGTGCCACCAGCCTGATGAGCTGGGATACGCAGTATTTT. V is TRBV15 and J is TRBJ2-3; D remains ambiguous. There are 13 residues in the CDR3. The ends were cut back, 5 bases at V and 6 bases at J, with 12 bases in the middle. The germline gives CDR1 LNHNV, CDR2 YYDKDF (reference sequence).

The CDR3 spells CASSYGGGVTDTQYF. The DNA for the CDR3 is TGTGCCAGCAGTTACGGCGGGGGGGTAACAGATACGCAGTATTTT. The chain is built from TRBV6-5 and TRBJ2-3; 9 nucleotides match TRBD2. The germline V gene encodes CDR1 MNHEY and CDR2 SVGAGI. J gave up 3 bases and V 2 bases, and 3 bases lay outside the gene matches. This CDR3 region has 15 residues.

The chain carries TRBV13 and TRBJ2-7, with TRBD1 matching over 7 bases. V shed 5 bases and J 2 bases; nucleotides not matched to a gene: 9. CDR3 length: 15 residues. CDR1 PRHDT and CDR2 FYEKMQ come from the germline V gene (reference sequence). The CDR3 here is CASSQPRDRAYEQYF. CDR3 bases: TGTGCCAGCAGCCAACCCCGGGACAGAGCCTACGAGCAGTACTTC.

This clonotype has only a few counts. CDR3 DNA sequence: TGTGCCAGCAGCCAAGCAGGCAGGTCGAACACTGAAGCTTTCTTT. This sequence encodes CASSQAGRSNTEAFF. This sequence joins TRBV4-2 and TRBJ1-1; D is uncertain. Between the trimmed V and J ends, which lost 1 base and 1 base, there was a span of 10 bases. Germline V gene lookup returns CDR1 LGHNA and CDR2 YNFKEQ. There are 15 residues in the CDR3.

This clonotype was found a few times. The rearrangement uses TRBV6-6 and TRBJ1-1, with D perhaps matching TRBD1 (6 bases). This CDR3 spans 14 amino acids. V was shortened by 9 bases and J by 0 bases, with 14 bases between the two germline ends. Per the germline V gene, CDR1 is MNHNY and CDR2 is SVGAGI (reference sequence). This CDR3 reads CASYWTVMNTEAFF. The CDR3 bases are TGTGCCAGTTACTGGACAGTTATGAACACTGAAGCTTTCTTT.

V gene TRBV6-6 combines with J gene TRBJ1-3; D remains unclear. Germline V CDR1 and CDR2: MNHNY, SVGAGI (reference sequence). This CDR3 has 13 amino acids. The V end lost 8 bases, the J end lost 0 bases, and 8 bases lay between the germline ends. CDR3 amino acids: CASLWGSGNTIYF. CDR3 coding DNA: TGTGCCAGCTTATGGGGCTCTGGAAACACCATATATTTT.

The chain has TRBV7-8 and TRBJ1-1; 7 positions match TRBD1. The CDR3 is 15 residues long. Germline assignment: CDR1 SGHVS and CDR2 FQNEAQ. V gave up 4 bases and J gave up 3 bases; unmatched junction bases: 8. The CDR3 spells CASSSLQGRDTEAFF. The DNA of the CDR3 is TGTGCCAGCAGCTCTTTACAGGGGAGGGACACTGAAGCTTTCTTT.

V usage is TRBV2 and J usage is TRBJ2-3; D is possibly TRBD2 (5 bases). This CDR3 contains 16 residues. Germline values: CDR1 SNHLY, CDR2 FYNNEI. Deletions cut 2 bases from V and 3 bases from J, with 15 bases between. CDR3 loop: CASSERFGVGTDTQYF. For the CDR3, the DNA is TGTGCCAGCAGTGAAAGGTTCGGGGTGGGGACAGATACGCAGTATTTT.

This chain links TRBV6-2 or TRBV6-3 with TRBJ2-3, with 12 bases that match TRBD2. The length of the CDR3 is 17 residues. The V segment lost 7 bases and the J segment 0 bases; nucleotides outside the gene matches: 8. Germline CDR1 reads MNHEY; CDR2 reads SVGEGT. The CDR3 region is CASNGLAGLTSTDTQYF. CDR3 DNA sequence: TGTGCCAGCAACGGACTAGCGGGGTTAACTAGCACAGATACGCAGTATTTT.

CDR3 coding DNA: TGCAGTGCTAGAGATTCGGGACTAGCGGCAGATACGCAGTATTTT. It encodes CSARDSGLAADTQYF. The chain combines TRBV20-1 with TRBJ2-3; 11 bases fit TRBD2. After removal of 0 bases from V and 4 bases from J, the junction contained 3 bases not matched to a gene. This CDR3 has 15 amino acids. Germline CDR1 is DFQATT and CDR2 is SNEGSKA (reference sequence).

In this sample, this clonotype turned up a few times. This chain links TRBV12-3 or TRBV12-4 with TRBJ2-7; 7 bases are shared with TRBD1. V lost 5 bases and J lost 3; bases outside the gene matches: 7. The CDR3 covers 14 residues. CDR3 nucleotide sequence: TGTGCCAGCAGTGCCGGCGGACAGGACTACGAGCAGTACGTC. Its translation is CASSAGGQDYEQYV.

The CDR3 reads CASSPPQGIWYEQYF. The CDR3 DNA follows: TGTGCCAGCTCACCACCGCAGGGTATATGGTACGAGCAGTACTTC. This chain joins TRBV18 and TRBJ2-7; possibly TRBD1 for D (5 bases). CDR1 and CDR2 (germline): KGHSH, LQKENI. CDR3 length: 15 residues. V dropped 0 bases and J dropped 4 bases, with 13 bases sitting between them. Using reference TRBV18 and TRBJ2-7 for the parts outside the CDR3, the full variable domain is NAGVMQNPRHLVRRRGQEARLRCSPMKGHSHVYWYRQLPEEGLKFMVYLQKENIIDESGMPKERFSAEFPKEGPSILRIQQVVRGDSAAYFCASSPPQGIWYEQYFGPGTRLTVT.

The gene calls are TRBV4-3 and TRBJ2-3; a possible D gene is TRBD1 (5 bases). The CDR3 consists of 17 residues. From germline, CDR1 is LGHNA and CDR2 YSLEER. The V end lost 1 base, the J end lost 0 bases, and 14 bases lay between the germline ends. The CDR3 DNA reads TGCGCCAGCAGCCAAGGACCGGACATAACTAGCACAGATACGCAGTATTTT. This codes for CASSQGPDITSTDTQYF.